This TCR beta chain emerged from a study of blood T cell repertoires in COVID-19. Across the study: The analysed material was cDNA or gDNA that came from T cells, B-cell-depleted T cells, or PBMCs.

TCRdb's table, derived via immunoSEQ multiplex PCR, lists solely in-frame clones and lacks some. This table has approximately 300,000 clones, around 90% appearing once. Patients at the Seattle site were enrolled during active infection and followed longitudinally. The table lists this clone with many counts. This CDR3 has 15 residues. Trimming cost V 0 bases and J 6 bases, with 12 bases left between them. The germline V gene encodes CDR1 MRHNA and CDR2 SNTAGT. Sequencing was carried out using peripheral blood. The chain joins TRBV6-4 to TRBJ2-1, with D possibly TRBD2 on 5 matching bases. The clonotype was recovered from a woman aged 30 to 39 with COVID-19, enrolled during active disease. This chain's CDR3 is CASSDSSGLTNEQFF. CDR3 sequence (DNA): TGTGCCAGCAGTGACTCGTCGGGGTTAACCAATGAGCAGTTCTTC.